A selection of T cell receptor beta chains follows, all from one sample in a study of blood T cells in healthy people across ages. TCRdb recomputed calls from the 5' RACE reads with MiXCR, one row per CDR3 protein. The data contain about 1.8 million distinct CDR3 sequences, about 50% of them singletons. Material for sequencing was blood. The receptors come from a middle-aged woman in good health. CDR3s include the opening cysteine and the closing phenylalanine or tryptophan. The D gene is left open where the match is weak. Rows may omit the clone size; those that give it use once, few, many or a size class.

TGTGCCAGCAGTTACTCACGCCGGGACAGCAGTTGGGAAAAACTGTTTTTT CASSYSRRDSSWEKLFF TRBV6-6 TRBD1 TRBJ1-4 17 -
TGTGCCACCAGCGGGAGGGAGGCCTACAATGAGCAGTACTTC CATSGREAYNEQYF TRBV15 TRBD2 TRBJ2-7 14 -
TGTGCCAGCAGCGGACCGATTGGCTACACCTTC CASSGPIGYTF TRBV7-8 - TRBJ1-2 11 few
TGTGCCAGCAGTTACTATCTCTACGAGCAGTACTTC CASSYYLYEQYF TRBV6-2/TRBV6-3 - TRBJ2-7 12 once
TGCAGTGCTAGAGCACAGGGCGGATTGAGCAATCAGCCCCAGCATTTT CSARAQGGLSNQPQHF TRBV20-1 - TRBJ1-5 16 few
TGTGCCAGCAGTCCCCAGGACAGGGTGGCCGGGGAGCTGTTTTTT CASSPQDRVAGELFF TRBV28 TRBD1 TRBJ2-2 15 -
TGCAGTGCTAGTTTTGCTAGCGGGGGGGTCGGAGAGACCCAGTACTTC CSASFASGGVGETQYF TRBV20-1 TRBD2 TRBJ2-5 16 -
TGTGCCAGCAGTCCCCGTAGCGGGGGCCCCTACAATGAGCAGTTCTTC CASSPRSGGPYNEQFF TRBV12-3/TRBV12-4 TRBD2 TRBJ2-1 16 few
TGTGCCAGCGCAGCTTACTCGGGACAGGAATACAATGAGCAGTTCTTC CASAAYSGQEYNEQFF TRBV7-6 TRBD1 TRBJ2-1 16 -
TGTGCCACCAGACTGACAGAGAACACTGAAGCTTTCTTT CATRLTENTEAFF TRBV24-1 - TRBJ1-1 13 -
TGTGCCAGCAGCCAAGTCCCCCAGGACGGGGCTACCGACTATGGCTACACCTTC CASSQVPQDGATDYGYTF TRBV3-1 - TRBJ1-2 18 -
TGTGCCAGCAGCCCCGGGACAGGGGATATCAATGAGCAGTTCTTC CASSPGTGDINEQFF TRBV12-3/TRBV12-4 TRBD1 TRBJ2-1 15 -
TGCAGTGCTAGCCCCATTCGGGGACAGGAGAGCAATGAGCAGTTCTTC CSASPIRGQESNEQFF TRBV20-1 TRBD1 TRBJ2-1 16 -
TGCAGTGCTAGGGGGGGGCCGGACAATGAGCAGTTCTTC CSARGGPDNEQFF TRBV20-1 - TRBJ2-1 13 -
TGTGCCAGCAGCTTATGGGTAGGGCAGGCGTCCTACGAGCAGTACTTC CASSLWVGQASYEQYF TRBV11-2 - TRBJ2-7 16 once
TGTACCAGCAGTCTCAGACGGGGCCAAGAGACCCAGTACTTC CTSSLRRGQETQYF TRBV7-2 - TRBJ2-5 14 -
TGTGCCAGCAGCTTGGCCTATGGCCATGAGCAGTACTTC CASSLAYGHEQYF TRBV7-2 - TRBJ2-5 13 -
TGCAGTGCTAGAGATGTGAGGTTAGCTGATCAGCCCCAGCATTTT CSARDVRLADQPQHF TRBV20-1 - TRBJ1-5 15 -
TGTGCCAGCAGTTTGAGCCCAGGCCCTTATAATTCACCCCTCCACTTT CASSLSPGPYNSPLHF TRBV27 - TRBJ1-6 16 few
TGTGCCAGCAGCTTAGAAGGCAAAGGCAGGTCACAGCCCCAGCATTTT CASSLEGKGRSQPQHF TRBV7-9 - TRBJ1-5 16 -
TGTGCCAGCAGCATACTCCCGGCCCCGGGGAATGAGCAGTTCTTC CASSILPAPGNEQFF TRBV6-6 - TRBJ2-1 15 -
TGTGCCAGCAGTTTAGGGGGCTGGGGAGACCTAGGTGAAGCTTTCTTT CASSLGGWGDLGEAFF TRBV12-3/TRBV12-4 - TRBJ1-1 16 -
TGTGCCAGCAGTTTAGCGCACTCTCCACAAGAGACCCAGTACTTC CASSLAHSPQETQYF TRBV12-3/TRBV12-4 - TRBJ2-5 15 -
TGTGCCAGCAGTTACAGGGTTCTGGGGACAGGGGATTGGGATGAGCAGTTCTTC CASSYRVLGTGDWDEQFF TRBV6-2/TRBV6-3 TRBD1 TRBJ2-1 18 -
TGCGCCAGCAGCCAAGACGGTAGCGGGCAAGAGACCCAGTACTTC CASSQDGSGQETQYF TRBV4-1 TRBD2 TRBJ2-5 15 few
TGTGCCAGCAGCTTAGAAGGGTGGTTAGGGCTTGGCTACACCTTC CASSLEGWLGLGYTF TRBV7-2 - TRBJ1-2 15 -
TGTGCCAGCAGTAGGACAGGGAGCGCGGTGGAGCAGTACTTC CASSRTGSAVEQYF TRBV6-6 TRBD1 TRBJ2-5 14 -
TGTGCCACCAGACCGGGACAGGGGACGTACAATGAGCAGTTCTTC CATRPGQGTYNEQFF TRBV24-1 TRBD1 TRBJ2-1 15 -
TGCAGCGCCGTACAGGTGGTGAATGAAAAACTGTTTTTT CSAVQVVNEKLFF TRBV29-1 - TRBJ1-4 13 -
TGTGCCAGCTCACCTCGGGACCATACGCAGTATTTT CASSPRDHTQYF TRBV18 - TRBJ2-3 12 -
TGTGCCACCAGCAGAGATAGGGGACCCGAATCTGAAGCTTTCTTT CATSRDRGPESEAFF TRBV15 - TRBJ1-1 15 -
TGTGCCAGCATCGACCGGGACAGACAAGAGACCCAGTACTTC CASIDRDRQETQYF TRBV6-5 TRBD1 TRBJ2-5 14 few
TGCAGTGCTAGAGATACAGATAACTATGGCTACACCTTC CSARDTDNYGYTF TRBV20-1 - TRBJ1-2 13 few
TGTGCCAGCAGTTCCCCGGACAGGTCGGACACTGAAGCTTTCTTT CASSSPDRSDTEAFF TRBV6-6 TRBD1 TRBJ1-1 15 -
TGTGCCAGCAGGGGGTCTAACAGGGGAGGGGGCACTGAAGCTTTCTTT CASRGSNRGGGTEAFF TRBV6-6 TRBD1 TRBJ1-1 16 -
TGTGCCAGCAGCCCAAAGCCAGCGGCAGATACGCAGTATTTT CASSPKPAADTQYF TRBV14 - TRBJ2-3 14 few
TGCAGTGCCCAGGCAAGGGTTGTTGCCTACGAGCAGTACTTC CSAQARVVAYEQYF TRBV20-1 - TRBJ2-7 14 -
TGTGCCAGCAGTTTAATCCCGGGACAAGAAGGCTACGAGCAGTACTTC CASSLIPGQEGYEQYF TRBV6-2/TRBV6-3 - TRBJ2-7 16 -
TGTGCCAGCAACAGGATAACAGGGGGCGTTACAGATACGCAGTATTTT CASNRITGGVTDTQYF TRBV9 TRBD1 TRBJ2-3 16 few
TGTGCCAGCAGCGCATTTAGGTTAGGGGACACTGAAGCTTTCTTT CASSAFRLGDTEAFF TRBV9 - TRBJ1-1 15 -
TGTGCCAGCAGTTACGGGACAGATGGCTACACCTTC CASSYGTDGYTF TRBV12-3/TRBV12-4 TRBD1 TRBJ1-2 12 -
TGCAGTGCTAGAGCGCCAGGGGTGGAGACCCAGTACTTC CSARAPGVETQYF TRBV20-1 - TRBJ2-5 13 few
TGTGCCAGCAGCTTATTTACCCAGGGAGCCTACGAGCAGTACTTC CASSLFTQGAYEQYF TRBV13 - TRBJ2-7 15 few
TGTGCCGGCTGGGACGGTATCTACAATGAGCAGTTCTTC CAGWDGIYNEQFF TRBV28 - TRBJ2-1 13 -
TGCAGTGCTATGCCCACCGCCAGCGGACTAACAGATACGCAGTATTTT CSAMPTASGLTDTQYF TRBV20-1 - TRBJ2-3 16 -
TGCGCCAGCAGCCAAGAACACCCGGCAGGGTATTACGAGCAGTACTTC CASSQEHPAGYYEQYF TRBV4-3 - TRBJ2-7 16 few
TGTGCCAGCAACCCACAGGGATACGAGACCCAGTACTTC CASNPQGYETQYF TRBV2 - TRBJ2-5 13 -
TGTGCCATCAGTGCCCTAGCGGGGGGGCTCCAAGAGACCCAGTACTTC CAISALAGGLQETQYF TRBV10-3 TRBD2 TRBJ2-5 16 -
TGTGCCAGCAGCTGGGGGCCCGGGGACACGGAAGAGACCCAGTACTTC CASSWGPGDTEETQYF TRBV7-2 - TRBJ2-5 16 -
TGTGCCAGCAGCTTAGGTGTACCAGCCTCCTACGAGCAGTACTTC CASSLGVPASYEQYF TRBV11-2 - TRBJ2-7 15 -
TGTGCCACCAGCAGAGATCTAGGGGGGTCATCGGGAAAACTGTTTTTT CATSRDLGGSSGKLFF TRBV15 - TRBJ1-4 16 -
TGCAGCGCCAGGGGCAGGGGAATTGAAGCTTTCTTT CSARGRGIEAFF TRBV29-1 - TRBJ1-1 12 -
TGTGCCAGCAGTAACGACATGAAATCAAACTATGGCTACACCTTC CASSNDMKSNYGYTF TRBV6-5 - TRBJ1-2 15 -
TGTGCCAGCAGCGCGGGACATATCACAGATACGCAGTATTTT CASSAGHITDTQYF TRBV7-2 - TRBJ2-3 14 few
TGCAGTGCTCCCAATTTGGATGGCTACACCTTC CSAPNLDGYTF TRBV20-1 - TRBJ1-2 11 many